This TCR beta chain was sequenced in a study of T cells in Graves' hyperthyroidism and ophthalmopathy. CDR3 size: 17 residues. The J segment lost 0 bases and the V segment lost 5 bases, leaving 6 bases of the junction unmatched. Amplified TCR beta CDR3 regions derived from RNA transcripts. With the HTBI primer set, the TCR CDR3 went through a first round of RT-PCR. From the multiplex PCR reads, TCRdb called clonotypes with MiXCR, one entry per CDR3 protein. The profile shows roughly 750,000 distinct CDR3 sequences, about 15% of them singletons. This clonotype was seen many times. This clonotype was obtained from a man between 18 and 35 years old with Graves' hyperthyroidism. Specimen: blood. J is TRBJ2-1 and V is TRBV12-3 or TRBV12-4; 11 bases agree with TRBD2. The CDR3: CASSQRGLADSYNEQFF. The DNA of the CDR3 is TGTGCCAGCAGTCAGAGGGGACTAGCGGACTCCTACAATGAGCAGTTCTTC.